This TCR beta chain was recorded in a study of blood T cell repertoires in COVID-19. In the authors' methods: Using reference gene primer amplification, nucleated cell counts were estimated. The table came from immunoSEQ multiplex PCR; TCRdb's copy has only in-frame clones and leaves some out. V, J and clone size derive from that table, while D and trimming were established from the DNA sequence. The data hold approximately 250,000 clones, with approximately 86% observed a single time. Categorization into cohorts depended on clinical history that participants reported. The V gene lost 7 bases and the J gene lost 0 bases, with 11 bases spanning the gap. CDR3 length: 13 amino acids. In germline, CDR1 is SGHTS, CDR2 YDEGEE.

The V call is TRBV5-8, the J call TRBJ2-7; D may be TRBD1 (6 bases). The source is a woman in her thirties who had recovered from COVID-19. The sequenced sample was PBMCs or T cells enriched from blood (not recorded which). DNA for the CDR3: TGTGCCAGCGGGGGCGCGCTCTCCTACGAGCAGTACTTC. The encoded protein is CASGGALSYEQYF.